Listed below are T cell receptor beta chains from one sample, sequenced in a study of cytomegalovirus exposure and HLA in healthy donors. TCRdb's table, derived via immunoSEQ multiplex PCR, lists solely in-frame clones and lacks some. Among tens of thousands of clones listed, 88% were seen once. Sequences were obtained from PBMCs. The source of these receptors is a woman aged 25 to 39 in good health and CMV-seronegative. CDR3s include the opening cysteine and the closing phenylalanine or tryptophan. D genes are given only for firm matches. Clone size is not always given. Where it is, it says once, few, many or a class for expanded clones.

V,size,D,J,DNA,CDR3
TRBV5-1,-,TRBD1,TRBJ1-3,TGCGCCAGCACCCGGACAGGAGAACTTTCCTCTGGAAACACCATATATTTT,CASTRTGELSSGNTIYF
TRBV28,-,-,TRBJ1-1,TGTGCCAGCGCCGACAGCCTAGAAGCTTTCTTT,CASADSLEAFF
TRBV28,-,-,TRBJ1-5,TGTGCCAGCAAAGGGGTGGGTCAGCCCCAGCATTTT,CASKGVGQPQHF
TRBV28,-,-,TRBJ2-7,TGTGCCAGCAGCCGGATACTAGGTGTGAGGTACGAGCAGTACTTC,CASSRILGVRYEQYF
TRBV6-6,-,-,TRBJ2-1,TGTGCCAGCAGTTACGGGACAAACACCTACAATGAGCAGTTCTTC,CASSYGTNTYNEQFF
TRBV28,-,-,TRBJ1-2,TGTGCCAGCAGCGGGGGGGGCTATGGCTACACCTTC,CASSGGGYGYTF
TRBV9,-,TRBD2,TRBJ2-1,TGTGCCAGCAGCGTCGATAGCGGGGCTTACAATGAGCAGTTCTTC,CASSVDSGAYNEQFF
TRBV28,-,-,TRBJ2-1,TGTGCCAGCAGCTTAGTGGGGGCAGGAATATACAATGAGCAGTTCTTC,CASSLVGAGIYNEQFF
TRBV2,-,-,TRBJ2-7,TGTGCCAGCATTTCGTCCGGGCAGGGCTCCTACGAGCAGTACTTC,CASISSGQGSYEQYF
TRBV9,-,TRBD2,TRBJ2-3,TGTGCCAGCAGCGTGGAGGGGGGACTAGCGGATAGAGATACGCAGTATTTT,CASSVEGGLADRDTQYF
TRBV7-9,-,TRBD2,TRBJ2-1,TGTGCCAGCAGCTTAGAGGTGCTAGCGGGAGAAAGCTCCTACAATGAGCAGTTCTTC,CASSLEVLAGESSYNEQFF
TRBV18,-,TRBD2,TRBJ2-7,TGTGCCAGCTCCCTTAAGCGGGAGGGCGCCTACGAGCAGTACTTC,CASSLKREGAYEQYF
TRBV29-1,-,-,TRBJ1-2,TGCAGCGTTAAGCAGGGTGCGGATGGCTACACCTTC,CSVKQGADGYTF
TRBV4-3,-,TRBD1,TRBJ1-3,TGCGCCAGCAGCGAAAGGACAGGGGGGGACACCATATATTTT,CASSERTGGDTIYF
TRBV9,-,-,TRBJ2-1,TGTGCCAGCAGCGCGAGCTCCTACAATGAGCAGTTCTTC,CASSASSYNEQFF
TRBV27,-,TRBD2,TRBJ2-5,TGTGCCAGCAGTACGTCTAGCGGGAGGCAAGAGACCCAGTACTTC,CASSTSSGRQETQYF
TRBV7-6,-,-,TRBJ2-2,TGTGCCAGCAGCACGCAGGGATGGGACACCGGGGAGCTGTTTTTT,CASSTQGWDTGELFF
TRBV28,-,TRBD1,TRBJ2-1,TGTGCCAGCAGGAGGGGGCGAGGGAACAATGAGCAGTTCTTC,CASRRGRGNNEQFF
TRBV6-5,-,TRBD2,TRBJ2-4,TGTGCCAGCAGTTACTCCAGCGGGAGGGACAAAAACATTCAGTACTTC,CASSYSSGRDKNIQYF
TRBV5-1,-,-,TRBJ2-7,TGCGCCAGCAGCTTATCTTCTTCGGCTAGCTTTATCCACGAGCAGTACTTC,CASSLSSSASFIHEQYF
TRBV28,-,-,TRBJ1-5,TGTGCCAGCAGTTTTAGGCGGAATAGCAATCAGCCCCAGCATTTT,CASSFRRNSNQPQHF
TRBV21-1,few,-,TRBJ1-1,TGTGCCAGCAGCAAAGACCACAGGGCGGTCGGGAACACTGAAGCTTTCTTT,CASSKDHRAVGNTEAFF
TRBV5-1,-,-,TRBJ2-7,TGCGCCAGCAGCTTGGCTCGGACGTGGCCGGGGGACGAGCAGTACTTC,CASSLARTWPGDEQYF
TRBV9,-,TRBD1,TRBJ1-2,TGTGCCAGTCAGGGTGATTCGACAGGGTCAGGCTACACCTTC,CASQGDSTGSGYTF
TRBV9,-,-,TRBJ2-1,TGTGCCAGCAGCGCTAGAGGCAGGGATGAGCAGTTCTTC,CASSARGRDEQFF
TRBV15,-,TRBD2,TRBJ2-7,TGTGCCACCAGCATTGGCGGGAGCTCATACGAGCAGTACTTC,CATSIGGSSYEQYF
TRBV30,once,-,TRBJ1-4,TGTGCCTGGAGGATGGGACTGCTTAATGAAAAACTGTTTTTT,CAWRMGLLNEKLFF
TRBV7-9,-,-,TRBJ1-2,TGTGCCAGCAGCCTCCTGGCGGGGAACTATGGCTACACCTTC,CASSLLAGNYGYTF
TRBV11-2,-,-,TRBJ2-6,TGTGCCAGCAGACGACAGACTGGGGCCAACGTCCTGACTTTC,CASRRQTGANVLTF
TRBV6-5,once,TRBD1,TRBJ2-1,TGTGCCAGCAGTTACTCGGGACAGGGTAATACTGAGCAGTTCTTC,CASSYSGQGNTEQFF
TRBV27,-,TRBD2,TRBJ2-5,TGTGCCAGCAGTTTTGTTTCTAGCGGGAGCGAGACCCAGTACTTC,CASSFVSSGSETQYF
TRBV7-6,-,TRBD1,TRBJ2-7,TGTGCCAGCAGCCAAGGGGACAGTTCCTACGAGCAGTACTTC,CASSQGDSSYEQYF
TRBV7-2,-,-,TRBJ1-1,TGTGCCAGCAGCTTGCGGCTTGCGGGGAACACTGAAGCTTTCTTT,CASSLRLAGNTEAFF
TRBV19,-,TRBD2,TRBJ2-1,TGTGCCAGTAGCTCAAGCGGGAGGGAGCAGTTCTTC,CASSSSGREQFF
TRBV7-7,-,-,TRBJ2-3,TGTGCTAGCAGCTTAGCTGAGGCAGATACGCAGTATTTT,CASSLAEADTQYF
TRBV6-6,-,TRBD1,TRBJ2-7,TGTGCCAGCAGTTACACGGGACAGGGCTACGAGCAGTACTTC,CASSYTGQGYEQYF
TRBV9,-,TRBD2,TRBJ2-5,TGTGCCAGCAGCGTAGGGGGAGGGTCAGAGACCCAGTACTTC,CASSVGGGSETQYF
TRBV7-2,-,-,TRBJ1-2,TGTGCCAGCAGCTTAGTTGTACAGGGATTTGGTGGCTACACCTTC,CASSLVVQGFGGYTF
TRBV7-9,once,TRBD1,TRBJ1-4,TGTGCCAGCAGCTTACTACAGGGGTGGGATAATGAAAAACTGTTTTTT,CASSLLQGWDNEKLFF
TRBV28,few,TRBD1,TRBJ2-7,TGTGCCAGCCGACAGGGGCTCTACGAGCAGTACTTC,CASRQGLYEQYF
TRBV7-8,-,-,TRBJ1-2,TGTGCCAGCAGCTTAGCGTTGGCCTATGGCTACACCTTC,CASSLALAYGYTF
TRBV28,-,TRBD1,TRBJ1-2,TGTGCCAGCAGTTCGGGACAGAACTATGGCTACACCTTC,CASSSGQNYGYTF
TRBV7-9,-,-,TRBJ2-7,TGTGCCAGCAGCTCATTCTCCTACGAGCAGTACTTC,CASSSFSYEQYF
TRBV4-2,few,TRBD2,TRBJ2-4,TGTGCCAGCAGCCCGTCGACTAGCGGGGGAAACATTCAGTACTTC,CASSPSTSGGNIQYF
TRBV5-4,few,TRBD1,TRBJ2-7,TGTGCCAGCAGCCCCCGGACAGGGCATTCCGAGCAGTACTTC,CASSPRTGHSEQYF
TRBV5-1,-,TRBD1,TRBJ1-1,TGCGCCAGCAGCTTGGCGGGACAGGGGAAGAACACTGAAGCTTTCTTT,CASSLAGQGKNTEAFF
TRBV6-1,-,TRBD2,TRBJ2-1,TGTGCCAGCACCCTGGCGGGAGGCCACAATGAGCAGTTCTTC,CASTLAGGHNEQFF